This T cell receptor beta chain was captured by sequencing in a study of Tregs in tolerant kidney transplant recipients. Regulatory T cells were sorted from thawed PBMCs rested overnight at 37°C with around 220 IU/ml IL-2. Sequencing used immunoSEQ multiplex PCR; TCRdb keeps in-frame clones, though not all of them. The sample comprises over 50,000 clones, roughly 88% of which are singletons, and around 2.3% rests with the top ten. Trimming left V 2 bases short and J 0 bases short, with 11 bases between. The CDR3 has 15 amino acids. CDR1 and CDR2 (germline): SGHRS, YFSETQ. This clone was counted a single time.

Here the sequenced sample was Tregs from blood, taken before the transplant. The chain is built from TRBV5-1 and TRBJ1-1; D might be TRBD1 (6 bases). The source is a human donor who received a combined kidney and bone marrow transplant. The CDR3 nucleotides read TGCGCCAGCAGCTTAGGGGGATTCATGAACACTGAAGCTTTCTTT. This sequence encodes CASSLGGFMNTEAFF.